Included here is one T cell receptor (beta chain) sequence, with context. Looked up from germline, CDR1 is WSHSY and CDR2 is SAAADI. The V gene lost 7 bases and the J gene lost 6 bases, with 13 bases spanning the gap. The CDR3 sequence is 13 residues long. This entry belongs to a study of blood T cell repertoires in COVID-19. This table comes from immunoSEQ multiplex PCR, and its TCRdb copy is limited to in-frame clones, with some not included. Of around 94,000 clones in the sample, around 90% were seen once. V usage is TRBV10-2 and J usage is TRBJ1-5; D uncertain. The sample was peripheral blood. The TCR sequence derives from a man aged 45 to 65 with active or convalescent COVID-19. The CDR3 DNA sequence: TGCGCCAGCACCACACTAAGCGGTCAGCCCCAGCATTTT. Residues: CASTTLSGQPQHF.